Listed below are T cell receptor beta chains from one sample, sequenced in a study of blood T cell repertoires in COVID-19. The method was immunoSEQ multiplex PCR; TCRdb's version includes in-frame clones alone and lacks a portion of them. The sample records about 80,000 clones, around 79% being singletons. Sample: peripheral blood. The receptors were sampled from a human donor in a cohort sampled during active COVID-19. CDR3s include the opening cysteine and the closing phenylalanine or tryptophan. A D gene is named only where the DNA matches it firmly. Clone size is stated in some rows and not others, as once, few, many or a class when expanded.

size,length,D,V,J,CDR3,DNA
few,14,TRBD2,TRBV18,TRBJ2-7,CASSKTSGSYEQYF,TGTGCCAGCTCGAAGACTAGCGGTTCCTACGAGCAGTACTTC
.,12,.,TRBV24-1,TRBJ1-1,CATSDWAGRAFF,TGTGCCACCAGTGATTGGGCCGGGAGAGCTTTCTTT
.,14,.,TRBV2,TRBJ1-2,CASSDNSLNYGYTF,TGTGCCAGCAGTGACAACAGCCTTAACTATGGCTACACCTTC
.,14,.,TRBV5-4,TRBJ2-7,CASRQGVQTYEQYF,TGTGCCAGCAGACAGGGTGTTCAAACCTACGAGCAGTACTTC
.,13,.,TRBV28,TRBJ2-1,CASSLGAATIQFF,TGTGCCAGCAGTTTAGGGGCGGCAACTATTCAATTCTTC
.,18,TRBD2,TRBV5-8,TRBJ2-3,CASSPRSGGLLSTDTQYF,TGTGCCAGCAGCCCGCGTAGCGGGGGCCTTCTTAGCACAGATACGCAGTATTTT
.,14,TRBD2,TRBV7-2,TRBJ2-5,CASSLGGNQETQYF,TGTGCCAGCAGCTTGGGGGGGAACCAAGAGACCCAGTACTTC
.,16,.,TRBV7-6,TRBJ2-1,CASSLEAGYAYNEQFF,TGTGCCAGCAGCCTAGAGGCGGGATACGCCTACAATGAGCAGTTCTTC
.,14,TRBD1,TRBV7-9,TRBJ2-3,CASSLTGGTDTQYF,TGTGCCAGCAGCCTAACAGGGGGAACAGATACGCAGTATTTT
few,13,.,TRBV4-1,TRBJ2-3,CASSQKGADTQYF,TGCGCCAGCAGCCAAAAGGGGGCAGATACGCAGTATTTT
.,12,.,TRBV4-1,TRBJ2-1,CASSQGTGEQFF,TGCGCCAGCAGCCAGGGGACTGGAGAGCAGTTCTTC
few,16,TRBD1,TRBV4-2,TRBJ2-7,CASSLRGPGQGYEQYF,TGTGCCAGCAGCCTAAGGGGACCGGGACAGGGGTACGAGCAGTACTTC
.,18,TRBD1,TRBV7-6,TRBJ2-1,CASSLAASGTGSYNEQFF,TGTGCCAGCAGCTTAGCGGCTTCGGGGACAGGGTCCTACAATGAGCAGTTCTTC
.,17,TRBD1,TRBV4-3,TRBJ1-1,CASSQDGTGAMNTEAFF,TGCGCCAGCAGCCAGGACGGGACAGGGGCAATGAACACTGAAGCTTTCTTT
.,14,TRBD2,TRBV18,TRBJ2-1,CASSPGTSGNEQFF,TGTGCCAGCTCACCCGGGACTAGCGGCAATGAGCAGTTCTTC
.,17,.,TRBV11-2,TRBJ2-3,CASSLEAGRLDTDTQYF,TGTGCCAGCAGCTTAGAGGCAGGGAGGCTCGACACAGATACGCAGTATTTT
.,12,.,TRBV28,TRBJ2-7,CASSSIDREQYF,TGTGCCAGCAGTTCGATTGACAGGGAGCAGTACTTC
.,16,TRBD1,TRBV3-1/TRBV3-2,TRBJ2-7,CASSQEGDRDSYEQYF,TGTGCCAGCAGCCAAGAGGGAGACAGGGATTCCTACGAGCAGTACTTC
.,16,TRBD2,TRBV7-6,TRBJ2-5,CASSATSGRAGETQYF,TGTGCCAGCAGCGCGACTAGCGGGAGGGCCGGGGAGACCCAGTACTTC
.,16,TRBD1,TRBV19,TRBJ1-6,CASSISTGTGGSPLHF,TGTGCCAGTAGTATATCTACCGGGACAGGAGGTTCACCCCTCCACTTT
.,14,.,TRBV7-9,TRBJ2-7,CASSLVGATYEQYF,TGTGCCAGCAGCTTGGTAGGGGCGACCTACGAGCAGTACTTC
.,14,TRBD1,TRBV28,TRBJ1-6,CASSLGTGDSPLHF,TGTGCCAGCAGTTTGGGGACAGGGGACTCACCCCTCCACTTT
.,14,TRBD1,TRBV6-5,TRBJ2-5,CASSRGTGQETQYF,TGTGCCAGCAGCCGTGGGACAGGCCAAGAGACCCAGTACTTC
.,16,TRBD2,TRBV3-1/TRBV3-2,TRBJ2-1,CASSQSGGSSYNEQFF,TGTGCCAGCAGCCAATCGGGCGGGAGCTCCTACAATGAGCAGTTCTTC
.,15,.,TRBV9,TRBJ2-2,CASSVGTLNTGELFF,TGTGCCAGCAGCGTCGGGACACTGAACACCGGGGAGCTGTTTTTT
.,14,.,TRBV11-1,TRBJ2-1,CASGGAGNRNEQFF,TGTGCCAGCGGGGGGGCGGGAAACAGAAATGAGCAGTTCTTC
.,16,TRBD1,TRBV5-1,TRBJ2-3,CASSLPLQGTTDTQYF,TGCGCCAGCAGCTTGCCCTTACAGGGGACCACAGATACGCAGTATTTT
.,14,TRBD2,TRBV7-9,TRBJ2-5,CASSFAGGEETQYF,TGTGCCAGCAGCTTTGCGGGGGGGGAGGAGACCCAGTACTTC
once,13,.,TRBV27,TRBJ1-1,CASSLAGNTEAFF,TGTGCCAGCAGTTTAGCGGGCAACACTGAAGCTTTCTTT
few,13,.,TRBV19,TRBJ1-1,CASSTRGYTEAFF,TGTGCCAGTAGTACAAGGGGTTACACTGAAGCTTTCTTT
.,15,.,TRBV18,TRBJ2-1,CASSPPVTPGNEQFF,TGTGCCAGCTCACCTCCCGTGACACCGGGGAATGAGCAGTTCTTC
.,15,TRBD2,TRBV11-3,TRBJ2-1,CASSLGLAADNEQFF,TGTGCCAGCAGCTTAGGACTAGCGGCCGACAATGAGCAGTTCTTC
many,15,TRBD2,TRBV6-1,TRBJ2-1,CASSEILAEYNEQFF,TGTGCCAGCAGTGAAATCCTAGCGGAATACAATGAGCAGTTCTTC
many,13,.,TRBV27,TRBJ2-3,CASSKTSTDTQYF,TGTGCCAGCAGCAAGACAAGCACAGATACGCAGTATTTT
.,14,TRBD1,TRBV9,TRBJ2-5,CASNPTGGQETQYF,TGTGCCAGCAACCCGACAGGGGGCCAAGAGACCCAGTACTTC
.,15,TRBD2,TRBV9,TRBJ2-5,CASSSTAGEQETQYF,TGTGCCAGCAGCTCGACAGCGGGGGAACAAGAGACCCAGTACTTC
.,14,.,TRBV5-1,TRBJ2-2,CASSSGSNTGELFF,TGCGCCAGCAGCTCCGGTTCGAACACCGGGGAGCTGTTTTTT
.,15,.,TRBV5-1,TRBJ2-1,CASSLAEVADNEQFF,TGCGCCAGCAGCTTGGCCGAGGTAGCGGACAATGAGCAGTTCTTC
.,14,.,TRBV6-2/TRBV6-3,TRBJ2-2,CASSWTGSAGELFF,TGTGCCAGCAGTTGGACGGGATCGGCCGGGGAGCTGTTTTTT
.,18,.,TRBV2,TRBJ2-1,CASSEAENRHPSYNEQFF,TGTGCCAGCAGTGAAGCGGAAAACAGGCACCCCTCCTACAATGAGCAGTTCTTC
.,13,TRBD1,TRBV27,TRBJ2-5,CASRQGFGETQYF,TGTGCCAGCCGACAGGGATTCGGAGAGACCCAGTACTTC
.,16,.,TRBV7-9,TRBJ2-3,CASSFPGTWGGDTQYF,TGTGCCAGCAGCTTCCCGGGGACTTGGGGAGGAGATACGCAGTATTTT
.,11,.,TRBV12-3/TRBV12-4,TRBJ1-1,CASRQGWEAFF,TGTGCCAGCAGGCAGGGTTGGGAAGCTTTCTTT
.,15,TRBD1,TRBV2,TRBJ1-1,CASSTGQGLGTEAFF,TGTGCCAGCAGTACGGGACAGGGCTTGGGCACTGAAGCTTTCTTT
.,13,.,TRBV6-5,TRBJ2-1,CASSYSSNNEQFF,TGTGCCAGCAGTTACTCGAGTAACAATGAGCAGTTCTTC
.,16,.,TRBV7-8,TRBJ1-1,CASSNAEGGMGTEAFF,TGTGCCAGCAGCAACGCCGAAGGAGGGATGGGGACTGAAGCTTTCTTT
.,13,TRBD1,TRBV18,TRBJ1-1,CASSRQGWTEAFF,TGTGCCAGCTCACGACAGGGTTGGACTGAAGCTTTCTTT